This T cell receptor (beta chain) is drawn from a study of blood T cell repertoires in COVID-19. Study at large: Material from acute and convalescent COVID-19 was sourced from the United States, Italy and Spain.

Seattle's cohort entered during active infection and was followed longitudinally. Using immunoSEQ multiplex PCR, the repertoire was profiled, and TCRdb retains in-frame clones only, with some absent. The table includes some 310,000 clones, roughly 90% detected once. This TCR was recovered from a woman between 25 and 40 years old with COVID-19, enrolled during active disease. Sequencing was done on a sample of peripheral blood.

As DNA, the CDR3 is TGTGCCAGCAGCTTTTGCGGCAGAAATCAGCCCCAGCATTTT. Translated: CASSFCGRNQPQHF. The chain employs TRBV12-1 and TRBJ1-5. TRBV12-1 is classified as a pseudogene. This CDR3 comprises 14 residues.